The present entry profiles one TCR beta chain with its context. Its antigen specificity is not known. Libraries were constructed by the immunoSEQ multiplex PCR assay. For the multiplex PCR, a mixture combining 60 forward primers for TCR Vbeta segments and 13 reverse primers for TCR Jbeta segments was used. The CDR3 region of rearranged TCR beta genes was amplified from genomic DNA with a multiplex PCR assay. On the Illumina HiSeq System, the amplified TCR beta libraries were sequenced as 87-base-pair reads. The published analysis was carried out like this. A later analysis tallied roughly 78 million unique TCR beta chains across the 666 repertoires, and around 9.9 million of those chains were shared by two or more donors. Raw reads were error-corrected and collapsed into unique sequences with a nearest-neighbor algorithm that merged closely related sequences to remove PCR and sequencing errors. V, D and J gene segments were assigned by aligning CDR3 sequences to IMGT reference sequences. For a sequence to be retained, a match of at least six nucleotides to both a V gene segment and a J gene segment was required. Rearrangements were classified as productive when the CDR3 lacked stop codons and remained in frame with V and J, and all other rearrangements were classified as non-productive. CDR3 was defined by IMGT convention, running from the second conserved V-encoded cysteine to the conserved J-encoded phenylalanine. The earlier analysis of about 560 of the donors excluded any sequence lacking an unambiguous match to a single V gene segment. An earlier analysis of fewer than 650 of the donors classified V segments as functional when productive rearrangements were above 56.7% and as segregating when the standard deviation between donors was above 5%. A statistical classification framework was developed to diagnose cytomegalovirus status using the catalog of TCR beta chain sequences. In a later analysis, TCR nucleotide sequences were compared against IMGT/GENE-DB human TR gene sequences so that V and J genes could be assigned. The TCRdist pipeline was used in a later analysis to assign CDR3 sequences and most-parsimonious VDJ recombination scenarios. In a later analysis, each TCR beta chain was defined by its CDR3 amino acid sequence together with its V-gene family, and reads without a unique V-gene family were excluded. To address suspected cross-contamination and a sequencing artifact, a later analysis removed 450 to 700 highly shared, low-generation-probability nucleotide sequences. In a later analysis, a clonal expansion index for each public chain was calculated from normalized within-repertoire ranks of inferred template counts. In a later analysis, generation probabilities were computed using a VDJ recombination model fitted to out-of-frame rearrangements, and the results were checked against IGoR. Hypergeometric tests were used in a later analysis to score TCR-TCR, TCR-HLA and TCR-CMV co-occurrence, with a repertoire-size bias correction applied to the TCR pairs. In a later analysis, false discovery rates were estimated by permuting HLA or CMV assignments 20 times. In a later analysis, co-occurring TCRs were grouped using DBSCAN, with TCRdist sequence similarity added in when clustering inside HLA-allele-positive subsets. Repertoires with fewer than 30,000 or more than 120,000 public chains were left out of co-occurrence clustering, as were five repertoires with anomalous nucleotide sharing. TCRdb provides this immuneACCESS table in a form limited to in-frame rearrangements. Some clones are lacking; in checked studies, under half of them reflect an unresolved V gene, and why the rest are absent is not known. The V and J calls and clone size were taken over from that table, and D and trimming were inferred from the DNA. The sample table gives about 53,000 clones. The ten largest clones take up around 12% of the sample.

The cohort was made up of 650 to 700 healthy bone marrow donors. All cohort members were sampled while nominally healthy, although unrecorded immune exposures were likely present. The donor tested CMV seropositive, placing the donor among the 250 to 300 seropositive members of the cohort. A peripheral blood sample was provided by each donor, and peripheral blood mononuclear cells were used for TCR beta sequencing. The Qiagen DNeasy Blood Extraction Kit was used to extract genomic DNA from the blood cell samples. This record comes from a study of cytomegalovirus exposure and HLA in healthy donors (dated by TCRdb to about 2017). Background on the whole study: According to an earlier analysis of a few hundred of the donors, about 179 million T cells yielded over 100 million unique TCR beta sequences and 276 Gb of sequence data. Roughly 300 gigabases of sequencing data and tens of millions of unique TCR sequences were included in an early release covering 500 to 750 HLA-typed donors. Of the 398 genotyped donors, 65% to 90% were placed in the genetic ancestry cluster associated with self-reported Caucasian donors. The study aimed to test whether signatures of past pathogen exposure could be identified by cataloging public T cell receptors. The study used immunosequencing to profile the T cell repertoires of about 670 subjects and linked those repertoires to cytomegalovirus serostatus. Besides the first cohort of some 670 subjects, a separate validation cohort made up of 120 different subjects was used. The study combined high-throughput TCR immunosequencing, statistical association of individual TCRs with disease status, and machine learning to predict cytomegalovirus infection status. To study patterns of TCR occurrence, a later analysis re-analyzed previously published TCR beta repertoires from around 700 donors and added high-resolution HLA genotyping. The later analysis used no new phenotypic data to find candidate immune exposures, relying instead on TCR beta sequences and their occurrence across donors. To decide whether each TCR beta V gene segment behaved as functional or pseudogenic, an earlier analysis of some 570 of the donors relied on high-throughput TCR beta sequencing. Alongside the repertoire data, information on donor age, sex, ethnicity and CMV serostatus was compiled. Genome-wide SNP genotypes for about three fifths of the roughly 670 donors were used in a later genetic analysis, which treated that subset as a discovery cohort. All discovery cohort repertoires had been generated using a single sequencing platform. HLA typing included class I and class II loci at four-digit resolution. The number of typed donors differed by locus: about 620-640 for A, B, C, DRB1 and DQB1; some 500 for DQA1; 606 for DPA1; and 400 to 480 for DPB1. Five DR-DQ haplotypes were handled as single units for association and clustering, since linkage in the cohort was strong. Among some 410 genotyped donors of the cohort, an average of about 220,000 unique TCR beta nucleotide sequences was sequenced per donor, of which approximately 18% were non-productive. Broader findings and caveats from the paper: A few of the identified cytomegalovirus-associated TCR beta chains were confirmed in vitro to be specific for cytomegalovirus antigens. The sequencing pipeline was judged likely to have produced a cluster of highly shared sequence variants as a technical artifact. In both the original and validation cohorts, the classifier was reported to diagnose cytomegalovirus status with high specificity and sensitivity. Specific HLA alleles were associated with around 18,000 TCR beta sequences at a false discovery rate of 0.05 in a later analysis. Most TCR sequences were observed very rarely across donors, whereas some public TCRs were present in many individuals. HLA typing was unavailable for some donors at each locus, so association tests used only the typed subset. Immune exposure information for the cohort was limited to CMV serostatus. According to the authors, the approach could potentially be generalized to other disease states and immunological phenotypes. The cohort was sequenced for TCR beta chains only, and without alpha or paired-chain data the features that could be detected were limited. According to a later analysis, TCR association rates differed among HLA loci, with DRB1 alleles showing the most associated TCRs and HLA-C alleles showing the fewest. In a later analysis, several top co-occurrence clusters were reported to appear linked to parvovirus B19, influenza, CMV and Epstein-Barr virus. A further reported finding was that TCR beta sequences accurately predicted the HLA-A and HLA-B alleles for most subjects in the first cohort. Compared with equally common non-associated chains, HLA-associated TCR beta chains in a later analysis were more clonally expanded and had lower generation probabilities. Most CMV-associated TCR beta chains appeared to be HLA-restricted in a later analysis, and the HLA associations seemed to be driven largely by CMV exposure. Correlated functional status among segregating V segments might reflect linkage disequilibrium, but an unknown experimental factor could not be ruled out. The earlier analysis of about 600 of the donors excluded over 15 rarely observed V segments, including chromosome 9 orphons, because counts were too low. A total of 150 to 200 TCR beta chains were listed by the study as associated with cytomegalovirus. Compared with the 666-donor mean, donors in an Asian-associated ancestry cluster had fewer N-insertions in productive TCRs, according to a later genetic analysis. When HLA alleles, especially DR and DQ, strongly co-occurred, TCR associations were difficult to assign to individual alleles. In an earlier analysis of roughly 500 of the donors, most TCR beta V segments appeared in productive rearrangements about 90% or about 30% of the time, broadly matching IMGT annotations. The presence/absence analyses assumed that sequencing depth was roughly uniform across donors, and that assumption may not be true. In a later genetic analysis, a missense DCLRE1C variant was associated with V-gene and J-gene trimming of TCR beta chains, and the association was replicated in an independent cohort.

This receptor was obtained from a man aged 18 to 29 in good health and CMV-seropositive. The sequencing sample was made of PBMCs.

The DNA sequence is given as TGTGCCAGCTCACCATCGCGCCTAGCGGCCTACAATGAGCAGTTCTTC. The resulting protein is CASSPSRLAAYNEQFF. The rearranged segments are TRBV18 and TRBJ2-1; 7 central bases correspond to TRBD2. Trimming leaves V shorter by 2 bases and J shorter by 2 bases, with the junction holding 6 bases beyond the gene matches. Taken from cysteine to phenylalanine, the CDR3 has 16 residues. Just the 48-base CDR3 DNA is kept, in frame starting at base 1. CDR1 and CDR2 were assigned from the germline V gene as KGHSH and LQKENI.